The 9 T cell receptor beta chains listed next were all sequenced from one sample in a study of PD-L1 blockade in urothelial cancer. Repertoires were generated with immunoSEQ multiplex PCR, while TCRdb's copy carries only in-frame clones and drops some. The table has about 80,000 clones, roughly 87% seen once. Sequencing was performed on PBMCs, taken around atezolizumab (anti-PD-L1) treatment. Every receptor here comes from a woman aged 70-85 years with urothelial cancer.

V gene TRBV4-1 combines with J gene TRBJ1-3; D is ambiguous. The CDR3 is made up of 14 amino acids. CDR1 and CDR2 (germline): MGHRA, YSYEKL. V was pared by 0 bases and J by 10 bases, with 13 bases between. CDR3: CASSQDDRTATIYF. CDR3 DNA: TGCGCCAGCAGCCAAGATGACCGGACTGCGACCATATATTTT.

The rearrangement links TRBV7-3 to TRBJ1-2; TRBD1 might be the D (6 bases). Germline assignment: CDR1 SGHTA and CDR2 FQGTGA. Trimming cost V 1 base and J 5 bases, with 17 bases left between them. The CDR3 sequence is 16 residues long. The CDR3 region has the DNA TGTGCCAGCAGCTTAAAGGGGGGCGGGGGCCAGTATGGCTACACCTTC. The encoded protein is CASSLKGGGGQYGYTF.

The rearrangement links TRBV5-5 to TRBJ2-4; 14 nucleotides match TRBD2. V shed 1 base and J 8 bases; nucleotides not matched to a gene: 8. CDR3 length: 17 residues. Germline V CDR1 and CDR2: SGHKS, YYEKEE (reference sequence). The CDR3 nucleotides read TGTGCCAGCAGCTTGCCGGGACTAGCGGGAGCGGGGGACATTCAGTACTTC. Translating it yields CASSLPGLAGAGDIQYF.

V usage is TRBV5-1 and J usage is TRBJ2-2, with 9 nucleotides matching TRBD1. The V gene's germline CDR1 is SGHRS and CDR2 YFSETQ. CDR3 length: 18 amino acids. Trimming cost V 1 base and J 4 bases; bases outside gene matches: 11. The CDR3 reads CASSLNRGGTGITGELFF. The CDR3 DNA reads TGCGCCAGCAGCTTGAACCGTGGCGGGACAGGGATCACCGGGGAGCTGTTTTTT.

The chain uses TRBV27 and TRBJ1-1; tentatively, D is TRBD1 (5 bases). Per germline, CDR1 MNHEY and CDR2 SMNVEV (reference sequence). With 2 bases removed from V and 1 base from J, the gap between germline ends came to 11 bases. This CDR3 is built from 15 residues. As DNA, the CDR3 is TGTGCCAGCAGTTTACCTGGACAACAGAACACTGAAGCTTTCTTT. Translation gives CASSLPGQQNTEAFF.

This rearrangement joins TRBV28 to TRBJ2-1; TRBD2 aligns across 10 bases. Trimming at V came to 4 bases and at J to 4 bases, leaving 7 bases not matched to a gene. The CDR3 has 16 residues. Germline lookup yields CDR1 MDHEN and CDR2 SYDVKM. This CDR3 is CASSSVGLAVYNEQFF. The CDR3 DNA reads as TGTGCCAGCAGTTCAGTAGGACTAGCGGTGTACAATGAGCAGTTCTTC.

The chain links TRBV15 to TRBJ2-1, with TRBD2 matching over 9 bases. J lost 2 bases, V lost 8 bases, and 10 bases had no gene match. Germline lookup yields CDR1 LNHNV and CDR2 YYDKDF (reference sequence). This CDR3 contains 16 residues. The DNA of the CDR3 is TGTGCCACCCGAGCCAGCGGGAGGCCCACCTACAATGAGCAGTTCTTC. Its protein product is CATRASGRPTYNEQFF.

The J gene is TRBJ2-7, the V gene TRBV5-4; 8 bases are a match to TRBD1. CDR1 and CDR2 (germline): SGHNT, YYREEE (reference sequence). With V trimmed by 1 base and J by 3 bases, 3 bases remained unmatched. This CDR3 is built from 14 residues. In DNA form, the CDR3 reads TGTGCCAGCAGCTTGTCAGGGGGCGGCTACGAGCAGTACTTC. This sequence encodes CASSLSGGGYEQYF.

This chain uses TRBV7-6 with TRBJ1-3; D gene uncertain. This CDR3 is built from 16 residues. V was trimmed by 5 bases and J by 2 bases, leaving 16 bases between them. The germline gives CDR1 SGHVS, CDR2 FNYEAQ. CDR3 amino acids: CASSPPSMGAGNTIYF. Here the CDR3 DNA reads TGTGCCAGCAGCCCCCCTTCAATGGGCGCTGGAAACACCATATATTTT.